These 15 T cell receptor beta chains originate from one sample sequenced in a study of cytomegalovirus exposure and HLA in healthy donors. It was with 60 Vbeta and 13 Jbeta primers that the PCR ran. Produced via immunoSEQ multiplex PCR; TCRdb's table is partial and in-frame only. The table shows around 150,000 clones, with 65% to 80% occurring only once. The sequenced material came from PBMCs. The receptors here all came from a man between 18 and 29 years old in good health and CMV-seropositive.

This clone was seen only a few times. CDR3 nucleotide sequence: TGTGCCAGCAGTCATCGAACTACCCATAGACTCGAGCAGTACGTC. Translating it yields CASSHRTTHRLEQYV. V gene TRBV2 combines with J gene TRBJ2-7, with D unresolved. This CDR3 is built from 15 residues. The V end lost 5 bases, the J end lost 6 bases, and 20 bases lay between the germline ends. Germline V CDR1 and CDR2: SNHLY, FYNNEI.

V is TRBV5-1 and J is TRBJ1-3; 7 bases agree with TRBD1. This CDR3 is 15 amino acids long. Germline CDR1 is SGHRS and CDR2 is YFSETQ. The trim removed 0 bases at V and 3 bases at J, leaving 3 bases unmatched. In DNA, the CDR3 is TGCGCCAGCAGCTTGGGGGACAGAGATGGAAACACCATATATTTT. It is translated as CASSLGDRDGNTIYF.

This clone was counted a few times. The rearrangement uses TRBV5-1 and TRBJ2-2; 8 bases line up with TRBD1. After removal of 4 bases from V and 1 base from J, the junction contained 9 bases not matched to a gene. The CDR3 length is 17 residues. Germline CDR1 reads SGHRS; CDR2 reads YFSETQ. The DNA for the CDR3 is TGCGCCAGCAGCGAGACCGGGACAGGAGTGAACACCGGGGAGCTGTTTTTT. Translating gives CASSETGTGVNTGELFF. Using reference TRBV5-1 and TRBJ2-2 for the parts outside the CDR3, the full variable domain is KAGVTQTPRYLIKTRGQQVTLSCSPISGHRSVSWYQQTPGQGLQFLFEYFSETQRNKGNFPGRFSGRQFSNSRSEMNVSTLELGDSALYLCASSETGTGVNTGELFFGEGSRLTVL.

The chain employs TRBV18 and TRBJ1-4; 10 positions match TRBD1. The CDR3 consists of 21 residues. Per germline, CDR1 KGHSH and CDR2 LQKENI. The trim removed 6 bases at V and 2 bases at J, leaving 21 bases unmatched. The CDR3 DNA is TGTGCCAGCTCCTCCCTGCTAGGGGAGGACAGGGGGAGATGTACTAATGAAAAACTGTTTTTT. Its protein is CASSSLLGEDRGRCTNEKLFF.

This clone appeared once. V gene TRBV25-1 combines with J gene TRBJ2-5; 10 bases line up with TRBD2. The germline CDR1 and CDR2 sequences are MGHDK and SYGVNS. CDR3 length: 16 residues. The V gene end was trimmed by 5 bases and the J gene end by 5 bases; junction bases not matched to a gene: 11. CDR3 bases: TGTGCCAGCAGTTCTACTAGCGGGAAAGTCGGGGAGACCCAGTACTTC. Encoded protein: CASSSTSGKVGETQYF.

The rearrangement joins TRBV7-8 to TRBJ2-7, with D tentatively TRBD1 (6 bases). Germline CDR1 SGHVS, CDR2 FQNEAQ. The germline V and J ends were trimmed by 0 bases and 6 bases, with 12 bases remaining between them. The CDR3 sequence is 14 residues long. The CDR3: CASSLAGRGSEQYV. CDR3 sequence (DNA): TGTGCCAGCAGCTTAGCGGGCAGGGGCTCCGAGCAGTACGTC.

V usage is TRBV7-9 and J usage is TRBJ1-4; 9 nucleotides agree with TRBD1. CDR1 and CDR2 from the germline V gene are SEHNR and FQNEAQ (reference sequence). The CDR3 loop spans 15 amino acids. The trim removed 3 bases at V and 10 bases at J, leaving 9 bases unmatched. For the CDR3, the DNA is TGTGCCAGCAGCTTGGGGGGGACAGGGCCGAGAAAACTGTTTTTT. Its protein is CASSLGGTGPRKLFF.

The gene calls are TRBV19 and TRBJ1-4; 9 bases are shared with TRBD1. CDR1 and CDR2 (germline): LNHDA, SQIVND (reference sequence). Trimming removed 7 bases from V and 8 bases from J; junction bases left unmatched: 8. The CDR3 consists of 14 residues. The CDR3 DNA reads as TGTGCCAGTACCACCGGGACAGGGAAGGAAAAACTGTTTTTT. It is translated as CASTTGTGKEKLFF.

A single count supports this clone. The chain carries TRBV27 and TRBJ1-2; D gene unclear. CDR1 and CDR2 from the germline V gene are MNHEY and SMNVEV (reference sequence). The V and J ends lost 2 bases and 5 bases respectively, with 15 bases between them. The CDR3 consists of 15 residues. CDR3 sequence (DNA): TGTGCCAGCAGTTTAACCGGGAAGGAAGGTTATGGCTACACCTTC. Translation: CASSLTGKEGYGYTF.

This sequence joins TRBV5-1 and TRBJ1-6; D is possibly TRBD1 (5 bases). Germline CDR1 is SGHRS and CDR2 is YFSETQ. The CDR3 runs to 16 residues. V lost 5 bases to trimming and J lost 8 bases, with 20 bases between them. CDR3 region: CASSWGVRMKDSPLHF. The CDR3 DNA sequence: TGCGCCAGCAGTTGGGGGGTCCGTATGAAGGATTCACCCCTCCACTTT.

This clone has only a few counts. The rearrangement links TRBV27 to TRBJ2-5; D is perhaps TRBD2 (6 bases). CDR1 and CDR2 from the germline V gene are MNHEY and SMNVEV (reference sequence). CDR3 length: 14 residues. Trimming removed 7 bases at V and 6 bases at J, with 18 bases between. CDR3 amino acids: CASTFPKGRKTQYF. DNA of the CDR3: TGTGCCAGCACCTTTCCGAAAGGGAGGAAGACCCAGTACTTC.

This clone was seen a few times. The CDR3 sequence is CASSESRGQGVWGYTF. The CDR3 nucleotides read TGTGCCAGCAGTGAATCTAGGGGACAGGGGGTTTGGGGCTACACCTTC. This rearrangement joins TRBV25-1 to TRBJ1-2; 11 bases are shared with TRBD1. The CDR3 consists of 16 residues. V lost 1 base to trimming and J lost 8 bases; unmatched junction nucleotides: 9. The germline gives CDR1 MGHDK, CDR2 SYGVNS.

This chain links TRBV19 with TRBJ2-1; 9 nucleotides agree with TRBD2. V dropped 5 bases and J dropped 5; count of bases not matched to a gene: 7. The CDR3 extends over 15 amino acids. Looked up from germline, CDR1 is LNHDA and CDR2 is SQIVND (reference sequence). The CDR3 DNA follows: TGTGCCAGTAGTTTCGTAGCGGGAGTGAACAATGAGCAGTTCTTC. It translates to CASSFVAGVNNEQFF.

This clone was picked up a small number of times. The chain combines TRBV18 with TRBJ2-7; D is perhaps TRBD2 (6 bases). Germline CDR1 is KGHSH and CDR2 is LQKENI. Trimming removed 2 bases at V and 2 bases at J, with 10 bases between. The CDR3 length is 14 residues. DNA for the CDR3: TGTGCCAGCTCACCAACTACTAGCACCTACGAGCAGTACGTC. This sequence encodes CASSPTTSTYEQYV.

This chain uses TRBV7-2 with TRBJ1-1; no clear D gene. V lost 0 bases and J lost 0, with 8 bases in between. Per the germline V gene, CDR1 is SGHTA and CDR2 is FQGNSA. The CDR3 totals 15 residues. The CDR3, as DNA: TGTGCCAGCAGCTTAGCTAAGGCGGTGAACACTGAAGCTTTCTTT. Translating gives CASSLAKAVNTEAFF.